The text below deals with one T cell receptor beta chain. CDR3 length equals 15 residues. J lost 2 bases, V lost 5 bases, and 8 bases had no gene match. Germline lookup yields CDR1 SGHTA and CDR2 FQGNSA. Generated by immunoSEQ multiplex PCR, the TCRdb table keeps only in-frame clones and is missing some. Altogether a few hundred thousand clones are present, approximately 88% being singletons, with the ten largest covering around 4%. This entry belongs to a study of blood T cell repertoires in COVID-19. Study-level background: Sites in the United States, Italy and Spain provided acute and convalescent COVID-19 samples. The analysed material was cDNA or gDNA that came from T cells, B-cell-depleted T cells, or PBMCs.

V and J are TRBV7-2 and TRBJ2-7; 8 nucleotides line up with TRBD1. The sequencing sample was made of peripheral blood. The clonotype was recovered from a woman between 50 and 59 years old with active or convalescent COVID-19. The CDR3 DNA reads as TGTGCCAGCAGCCCGCGGACAGGGTTCACCTACGAGCAGTACTTC. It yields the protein CASSPRTGFTYEQYF.